These 25 T cell receptor beta chains came from one sample sequenced in a study of blood T cells in healthy people across ages. Through a sample-barcoded 5' primer and a J-beta primer mix, a second PCR was run for roughly 6 to 11 cycles. MiXCR was run by TCRdb on the 5' RACE reads, yielding one entry per CDR3 protein. The table records about 780,000 distinct CDR3 sequences, more than 35% of them present only once. Sequencing was performed on blood. The origin of the receptors is an elderly man in good health.

CDR3 in DNA: TGTGCCAGCAGTCCCCCGCCCACGGAGACCCAGTACTTC. This translates into CASSPPPTETQYF. This rearrangement joins TRBV7-9 to TRBJ2-5; D uncertain. The CDR3 spans 13 residues. Trimming shortened V by 6 bases and J by 5 bases, and 13 bases separated the two germline ends. Germline CDR1 is SEHNR and CDR2 is FQNEAQ (reference sequence).

The rearrangement links TRBV11-2 to TRBJ2-3, with 8 bases matching TRBD2. The V gene end was trimmed by 6 bases and the J gene end by 5 bases; junction bases not matched to a gene: 7. This CDR3 comprises 14 residues. Germline V gives CDR1 SGHAT, CDR2 FQNNGV. The CDR3 DNA follows: TGTGCCAGCAGTCGGGGGGGAGCTGGAGATACGCAGTATTTT. This sequence encodes CASSRGGAGDTQYF.

Remarks on this clonotype: Just one base apart from a much larger clone, this may be a read error. The chain joins TRBV12-3 or TRBV12-4 to TRBJ2-3; possibly TRBD1 for D (5 bases). The CDR3 runs to 14 residues. The CDR3 loop reads CASSPRILTGTQYF. CDR3 nucleotides: TGTGCCAGCAGTCCCAGGATTCTCACAGGTACGCAGTATTTT.

V usage is TRBV20-1 and J usage is TRBJ2-5; D gene ambiguous. TRBJ2-7 matches the DNA end more closely, so the J call is doubtful. Germline CDR1 DFQATT, CDR2 SNEGSKA (reference sequence). The CDR3 is 13 amino acids. In DNA form, the CDR3 reads TGCAGTGCCAGACCCAGCGCTGACTGCGAGCAGTACTTC. Translated: CSARPSADCEQYF.

The chain links TRBV20-1 to TRBJ2-1; TRBD1 or TRBD2 may be the D gene (5 bases each). The CDR3 length is 13 residues. Trimming shortened V by 6 bases and J by 4 bases, and 13 bases separated the two germline ends. CDR1 is DFQATT and CDR2 is SNEGSKA in the germline V gene (reference sequence). The chain's CDR3 is CSAVRDLYNEQFF. The CDR3 nucleotides are TGCAGTGCGGTCCGGGACCTTTACAATGAGCAGTTCTTC.

The genes are TRBV20-1 and TRBJ2-7; TRBD1 is a possible D gene (5 bases). The CDR3 spans 17 residues. The V gene lost 6 bases and the J gene lost 0 bases, with 24 bases spanning the gap. From germline, CDR1 is DFQATT and CDR2 SNEGSKA (reference sequence). CDR3 region: CSAHGHRPDSSSYEQYF. The CDR3 nucleotides read TGCAGTGCCCATGGACACCGGCCGGATTCAAGCTCCTACGAGCAGTACTTC.

The chain combines TRBV13 with TRBJ1-6, with 8 bases lining up with TRBD1. This CDR3 is 14 amino acids long. Trimming at V came to 5 bases and at J to 7 bases, leaving 4 bases not matched to a gene. Germline CDR1 and CDR2: PRHDT and FYEKMQ (reference sequence). The CDR3 DNA is TGTGCCAGCAGCGCCCGGGACAGGAATTCACCCCTCCACTTT. Protein product: CASSARDRNSPLHF.

The table lists this clonotype with a few counts. V gene TRBV20-1 combines with J gene TRBJ1-6; D remains unclear. The CDR3 is made up of 15 amino acids. Trimming removed 6 bases at V and 0 bases at J, with 12 bases between. Germline V gene data show CDR1 as DFQATT and CDR2 as SNEGSKA (reference sequence). This CDR3 reads CSAADRSSYNSPLHF. CDR3 coding DNA: TGCAGTGCCGCCGATCGGAGCTCCTATAATTCACCCCTCCACTTT.

The chain recombines TRBV5-1 with TRBJ2-3; weak D call: TRBD2 (6 bases). Germline assignment: CDR1 SGHRS and CDR2 YFSETQ. The CDR3 sequence is 16 residues long. V lost 4 bases and J 1 base, leaving 16 bases between the germline ends. In DNA, the CDR3 is TGCGCCAGCAGCCCCCCCGGGAGCGGCCGCACAGATACGCAGTATTTT. Its protein is CASSPPGSGRTDTQYF.

J is TRBJ2-3 and V is TRBV19; D is perhaps TRBD2 (6 bases). CDR1 LNHDA and CDR2 SQIVND come from the germline V gene (reference sequence). This CDR3 is 13 amino acids long. Trimming shortened V by 7 bases and J by 4 bases, and 12 bases separated the two germline ends. CDR3 in amino acids: CASIGGNADTQYF. CDR3 nucleotides: TGTGCCAGTATAGGAGGGAACGCAGATACGCAGTATTTT.

This chain joins TRBV5-8 and TRBJ2-7; D possibly corresponds to TRBD2 (5 bases). The V gene's germline CDR1 is SGHTS and CDR2 YDEGEE. The CDR3 consists of 14 residues. Trimming stripped 5 bases from V and 0 bases from J, with 12 bases between. In DNA form, the CDR3 reads TGTGCCAGCAGGGAGGTGTTCTACTCCTACGAGCAGTACTTC. Its protein product is CASREVFYSYEQYF.

There are a few counts of this clonotype. The chain joins TRBV10-2 to TRBJ2-1, with D perhaps being TRBD1 or TRBD2 (5 bases each). Per the germline V gene, CDR1 is WSHSY and CDR2 is SAAADI. The V end lost 6 bases, the J end lost 4 bases, and 16 bases lay between the germline ends. The CDR3 runs to 15 residues. Written as DNA, the CDR3 is TGCGCCAGCAGGGAACACCGGGACGTTTACAATGAGCAGTTCTTC. Its protein is CASREHRDVYNEQFF.

This chain joins TRBV6-2 or TRBV6-3 and TRBJ2-7; D may be TRBD1 (5 bases). Germline lookup yields CDR1 MNHEY and CDR2 SVGEGT. The CDR3 loop spans 13 amino acids. V lost 5 bases and J 4 bases, leaving 12 bases between the germline ends. CDR3 DNA: TGTGCCAGCAGTCAAGGGGTCAGATACGAGCAGTACTTC. This codes for CASSQGVRYEQYF.

V gene TRBV12-3 or TRBV12-4 combines with J gene TRBJ2-3; D could derive from TRBD1 or TRBD2 (5 bases each). Deletions cut 4 bases from V and 1 base from J, with 18 bases between. This CDR3 region has 17 residues. CDR3 sequence: CASSSQGTRLGTDTQYF. The CDR3 DNA reads as TGTGCCAGCAGTTCACAAGGGACCAGACTGGGCACAGATACGCAGTATTTT.

This clonotype has a handful of counts. The chain uses TRBV2 and TRBJ2-1; tentatively, D is TRBD1 or TRBD2 (5 bases each). CDR1 SNHLY and CDR2 FYNNEI come from the germline V gene. This CDR3 contains 13 residues. Trimming left V 4 bases short and J 5 bases short, with 9 bases between. The DNA for the CDR3 is TGTGCCAGCAGTGTTGAGGGGAACAATGAGCAGTTCTTC. It yields the protein CASSVEGNNEQFF.

This clonotype was found once. Sequence at one end of the junction differs from germline and may be a read error. This chain links TRBV5-6 with TRBJ2-1, with 8 bases fitting TRBD2. This CDR3 has 18 amino acids. The germline CDR1 and CDR2 sequences are SGHDT and YYEEEE. The CDR3 region is CASSSPRQLADSYNEQFF. CDR3 DNA sequence: TGTGCCAGCAGCTCTCCTCGCCAACTAGCGGACTCCTACAACGAGCAGTTCTTC.

The chain employs TRBV28 and TRBJ2-1, with 8 positions matching TRBD2. Losses at the gene ends were 6 bases for V and 0 bases for J; bases not matched to a gene: 10. The CDR3 spans 17 residues. Germline-derived CDR1 and CDR2 are MDHEN and SYDVKM. For the CDR3, the DNA is TGTGCCAGCAGGGACGATGGGACTAGGAGCTCCTACAATGAGCAGTTCTTC. Residues: CASRDDGTRSSYNEQFF.

This chain uses TRBV5-5 with TRBJ1-2; no clear D gene. The germline V gene encodes CDR1 SGHKS and CDR2 YYEKEE (reference sequence). CDR3 length equals 12 residues. With 4 bases removed from V and 8 bases from J, the gap between germline ends came to 12 bases. The CDR3: CASSANMWGYTF. DNA for the CDR3: TGTGCCAGCAGCGCCAATATGTGGGGCTACACCTTC.

This rearrangement joins TRBV20-1 to TRBJ1-4; possible D gene TRBD1, 5 bases. Trimming shortened V by 5 bases and J by 3 bases, and 10 bases separated the two germline ends. Per the germline V gene, CDR1 is DFQATT and CDR2 is SNEGSKA (reference sequence). This CDR3 is built from 13 residues. The CDR3 protein is CSAPRVPNEKLFF. The CDR3 DNA is TGCAGTGCTCCCAGGGTTCCTAATGAAAAACTGTTTTTT.

V and J are TRBV9 and TRBJ2-4; D unresolved. Per the germline V gene, CDR1 is SGDLS and CDR2 is YYNGEE. The CDR3 runs to 15 residues. Trimming took 0 bases from V and 0 from J, leaving 7 bases between them. The CDR3 protein is CASSVGQAAKNIQYF. The CDR3 coding sequence is TGTGCCAGCAGCGTAGGGCAGGCAGCCAAAAACATTCAGTACTTC.

This clonotype was recorded a few times. This chain links TRBV10-3 with TRBJ2-1; D not resolved. The J call may be in error: the DNA end matches TRBJ2-7 better. The CDR3 is 11 residues long. The germline gives CDR1 ENHRY, CDR2 SYGVKD. This CDR3 is CAISDDNEQYF. In DNA, the CDR3 is TGTGCCATCAGTGACGACAATGAGCAGTACTTC.

V usage is TRBV6-5 and J usage is TRBJ1-2; D may be TRBD1 (6 bases). This CDR3 has 15 residues. With 2 bases removed from V and 3 bases from J, the gap between germline ends came to 13 bases. Germline assignment: CDR1 MNHEY and CDR2 SVGAGI. The CDR3 sequence is CASSYGPGVHYGYTF. Here the CDR3 DNA reads TGTGCCAGCAGTTACGGTCCAGGGGTCCACTATGGCTACACCTTC.

This chain links TRBV20-1 with TRBJ2-5; TRBD1 matches 10 bases. TRBJ2-7 matches the DNA end more closely, so the J call is doubtful. Germline CDR1 DFQATT, CDR2 SNEGSKA (reference sequence). The CDR3 has 14 amino acids. The chain's CDR3 is CSAGRQGASYEQYF. The CDR3 DNA follows: TGCAGTGCTGGAAGACAGGGGGCATCCTACGAGCAGTACTTC.

The chain has TRBV13 and TRBJ2-7; possible D gene TRBD2, 7 bases. Trimming cost V 4 bases and J 3 bases, with 16 bases left between them. CDR1 and CDR2 (germline): PRHDT, FYEKMQ (reference sequence). The CDR3 covers 15 residues. CDR3 DNA: TGTGCCAGCAGCTGCAAGGGGGGGCCTATCTACGAGCAGTACTTC. This codes for CASSCKGGPIYEQYF.

This clonotype was seen only a few times. The gene calls are TRBV9 and TRBJ2-4; TRBD1 matches 12 bases. V dropped 3 bases and J dropped 2; count of bases not matched to a gene: 6. The CDR3 extends over 17 amino acids. Germline V gene data show CDR1 as SGDLS and CDR2 as YYNGEE. The CDR3 DNA sequence: TGTGCCAGCAGCGCCCAAGGGACAGGGGGCACCAAAAACATTCAGTACTTC. This encodes CASSAQGTGGTKNIQYF.